This T cell receptor beta chain was identified in a study of vaccination effects on CD4 cells after COVID-19. Study background: After the second dose, samples were taken at median day 72.

V was shortened by 2 bases and J by 7 bases, with 5 bases between the two germline ends. This CDR3 is built from 11 residues. CDR1 is PRHDT, CDR2 FYEKMQ, per germline (reference sequence). Sequencing was preceded by expansion of antigen-specific CD4+ T cells with viral peptide pools in the ViraFEST assay. Subsequent to approximately 11 days of culture, CD4+ T cells were isolated. Participants completed two doses of the BNT162b2 or mRNA-1273 vaccine. Nucleocapsid antibodies were negative in the vaccine recipients, who had never had SARS-CoV-2 infection. IL-2 medium was substituted for half the medium on days 3 and 7. Comments on this clone: Antigen specificity is unknown.

Study findings and constraints: Healthy vaccinees' vaccine-induced clones included only 1 of 255 cross-reacting with common cold coronaviruses.

Clones were sequenced by immunoSEQ multiplex PCR, and TCRdb holds only the in-frame ones, with some missing. Of some 11,000 clones listed, about 72% are singletons. The sequence was collected from a human donor who received a COVID-19 vaccine. Source: CD4+ T cells from PBMCs cultured with SARS-CoV-2 spike peptides, taken after COVID-19 vaccination. J is TRBJ1-2 and V is TRBV13; D is ambiguous. In nucleotides, the CDR3 is TGTGCCAGCAGCTTACTAGGTGGCTACACCTTC. Translating gives CASSLLGGYTF. Looking up the rest from reference TRBV13 and TRBJ1-2 gives the full variable domain: AAGVIQSPRHLIKEKRETATLKCYPIPRHDTVYWYQQGPGQDPQFLISFYEKMQSDKGSIPDRFSAQQFSDYHSELNMSSLELGDSALYFCASSLLGGYTFGSGTRLTVV.